This TCR beta chain was obtained from a study of CD8 T cells in Susac syndrome. Study outcomes and limitations: Individuals included in the TCR sequencing and HLA analysis were acknowledged by the study to be relatively few in number.

To note about this clonotype: The antigen remains unidentified.

The multiple sclerosis controls comprised treatment-naive patients whose relapsing-remitting disease was stable or active. Negative isolation was used for CD8+ and CD4+ T cells and FACS enrichment for TEMRA cells. With random hexamers, reverse transcription was performed on about 0.5 to 1 ug of RNA. Across 54 Vbeta and 13 Jbeta, TCR beta CDR3 was amplified with immunoSEQ multiplex PCR. Each CDR3 protein gets one entry after TCRdb re-called the immunoSEQ multiplex PCR reads with MiXCR. The table has some 300,000 distinct CDR3 sequences, 65% to 90% seen once. Sequencing was carried out using CD8+ T cells from PBMCs. This receptor was taken from a human donor with multiple sclerosis.

The CDR3 sequence: CASSFYSGYEQYF. The CDR3 DNA is TGTGCCAGCAGTTTTTATTCAGGGTACGAGCAGTACTTC. The chain recombines TRBV27 with TRBJ2-7, with D possibly being TRBD1 (5 bases). V was cut by 3 bases and J by 4 bases, with 10 bases left in between. Germline V gene lookup returns CDR1 MNHEY and CDR2 SMNVEV (reference sequence). The CDR3 has 13 amino acids.